The 22 T cell receptor beta chains below all came from one sample that was sequenced in a study of OX40 agonist ivuxolimab in advanced cancers. The protocol used for the library was the immunoSEQ multiplex PCR assay. TCRdb retrieved this table from immuneACCESS and kept in-frame rearrangements only. Not all clones are present; in checked studies, unresolved V genes account for under half, and no reason is known for the remainder. For this sample the table gives tens of thousands of clones, of which roughly 80% were detected only once. The ten largest clonotypes hold under 8% of the sample. The sequencing used CD4+ or CD8+ T cells sorted from blood, collected in a trial of the OX40 agonist ivuxolimab. Receptors originate from an adult with an advanced solid tumor such as melanoma, head and neck, liver or kidney cancer.

The rearrangement links TRBV7-8 to TRBJ2-7; D is unclear. CDR1 and CDR2 (germline): SGHVS, FQNEAQ. There are 11 residues in the CDR3. Deletions cut 6 bases from V and 6 bases from J, with 9 bases between. CDR3 sequence (DNA): TGTGCCAGCAGGACTGCGCGCGAGCAGTACTTC. It translates to CASRTAREQYF.

The gene calls are TRBV29-1 and TRBJ2-2; D tentatively reads TRBD1 or TRBD2 (7 bases each). CDR3 length: 15 amino acids. The V end lost 6 bases, the J end lost 1 base, and 15 bases lay between the germline ends. Per the germline V gene, CDR1 is SQVTM and CDR2 is ANQGSEA. In DNA, the CDR3 is TGCAGCGTCAGACAGGGACTATTGAACACCGGGGAGCTGTTTTTT. This gives the protein CSVRQGLLNTGELFF.

The chain carries TRBV9 and TRBJ2-3, with D tentatively TRBD1 (6 bases). This CDR3 is 16 amino acids long. From germline, CDR1 is SGDLS and CDR2 YYNGEE. Trimming took 4 bases from V and 3 from J, leaving 18 bases between them. CDR3 nucleotide sequence: TGTGCCAGCAGCTCCCCCCGGGACACCGTGACAGATACGCAGTATTTT. It specifies CASSSPRDTVTDTQYF.

V gene TRBV5-1 combines with J gene TRBJ2-3; D might be TRBD2 (6 bases). The CDR3 is 13 amino acids. Trimming left V 4 bases short and J 4 bases short, with 10 bases between. Germline values: CDR1 SGHRS, CDR2 YFSETQ. The CDR3 DNA sequence: TGCGCCAGCAGCACCGGGACTCCAGATACGCAGTATTTT. Translated: CASSTGTPDTQYF.

The chain carries TRBV4-1 and TRBJ2-5, with 7 positions matching TRBD2. Germline V gene lookup returns CDR1 MGHRA and CDR2 YSYEKL. CDR3 size: 18 residues. V lost 0 bases, J lost 2 bases, and 12 bases stayed unmatched. CDR3 sequence reads: CASSQERGAGEKQETQYF. CDR3 coding DNA: TGCGCCAGCAGCCAAGAAAGAGGGGCGGGGGAGAAACAAGAGACCCAGTACTTC.

In nucleotides, the CDR3 is TGTGCCAGTAGTATAGACTGGACTAGCGTTACCCAGTACTTC. This gives the protein CASSIDWTSVTQYF. V gene TRBV19 combines with J gene TRBJ2-5; 9 bases are a match to TRBD2. Germline V gene sequence: CDR1 LNHDA, CDR2 SQIVND (reference sequence). This CDR3 contains 14 residues. The ends lost 0 bases at V and 8 bases at J; junction bases unmatched: 4.

The genes are TRBV6-5 and TRBJ1-2; 7 bases agree with TRBD1. The CDR3 spans 15 residues. Germline V CDR1 and CDR2: MNHEY, SVGAGI. The ends lost 6 bases at V and 0 bases at J; junction bases unmatched: 7. CDR3 coding DNA: TGTGCCAGCAGGAAAGACAGGGACCCTAACTATGGCTACACCTTC. It codes for CASRKDRDPNYGYTF.

The rearrangement joins TRBV11-2 to TRBJ2-1; possibly TRBD1 or TRBD2 for D (5 bases each). V lost 5 bases and J lost 8, with 22 bases in between. The CDR3 length is 16 residues. CDR1 and CDR2 (germline): SGHAT, FQNNGV. CDR3 nucleotides: TGTGCCAGCAGCCTTAGTGGGGTCGGACGAGGGGATGAGCAGTTCTTC. This translates into CASSLSGVGRGDEQFF.

This clone appeared once. The chain employs TRBV18 and TRBJ2-2, with 11 bases aligning to TRBD1. The CDR3 length is 16 residues. In germline, CDR1 is KGHSH, CDR2 LQKENI. V dropped 5 bases and J dropped 4; count of bases not matched to a gene: 6. This chain's CDR3 is CASSTGQGATTGELFF. For the CDR3, the DNA is TGTGCCAGCTCAACCGGACAGGGGGCGACCACCGGGGAGCTGTTTTTT. Complete variable domain (other parts from reference TRBV18 and TRBJ2-2): NAGVMQNPRHLVRRRGQEARLRCSPMKGHSHVYWYRQLPEEGLKFMVYLQKENIIDESGMPKERFSAEFPKEGPSILRIQQVVRGDSAAYFCASSTGQGATTGELFFGEGSRLTVL.

V and J are TRBV27 and TRBJ2-1; D unresolved. This CDR3 has 12 amino acids. Trimming cost V 6 bases and J 7 bases, with 10 bases left between them. The germline V gene encodes CDR1 MNHEY and CDR2 SMNVEV (reference sequence). DNA of the CDR3: TGTGCCAGCAGAAGGAAGTATAATGAGCAGTTCTTC. Amino acid sequence: CASRRKYNEQFF.

The gene calls are TRBV5-4 and TRBJ2-1; TRBD1 matches 12 bases. CDR3 size: 14 residues. Germline trimming cut 3 bases from V and 8 bases from J; bases unmatched to any gene: 3. Germline values: CDR1 SGHNT, CDR2 YYREEE (reference sequence). DNA for the CDR3: TGTGCCAGCAGCTCGGGACAGGGGGCAGATGAGCAGTTCTTC. Translated, it gives CASSSGQGADEQFF.

The V gene is TRBV28, the J gene TRBJ2-1, with D maybe TRBD1 (6 bases). V was trimmed by 4 bases and J by 7 bases, leaving 8 bases between them. Germline assignment: CDR1 MDHEN and CDR2 SYDVKM. This CDR3 spans 12 amino acids. This CDR3 reads CASSSGTNEQFF. In DNA, the CDR3 is TGTGCCAGCAGTTCCGGGACAAATGAGCAGTTCTTC.

In DNA form, the CDR3 reads TGTGCCAGCAGCTCACAGACAGGGATGGGTGAAAAACTGTTTTTT. It encodes CASSSQTGMGEKLFF. The chain recombines TRBV7-2 with TRBJ1-4; 7 bases align to TRBD1. The CDR3 sequence is 15 residues long. Germline lookup yields CDR1 SGHTA and CDR2 FQGNSA. V shed 4 bases and J 7 bases; nucleotides not matched to a gene: 9. Looking up the rest from reference TRBV7-2 and TRBJ1-4 gives the full variable domain: GAGVSQSPSNKVTEKGKDVELRCDPISGHTALYWYRQSLGQGLEFLIYFQGNSAPDKSGLPSDRFSAERTGGSVSTLTIQRTQQEDSAVYLCASSSQTGMGEKLFFGSGTQLSVL.

The rearrangement joins TRBV30 to TRBJ2-1, with 7 bases lining up with TRBD2. Trimming took 2 bases from V and 7 from J; bases not matched to a gene: 8. The CDR3 is 14 residues long. Germline CDR1 GTSNPN, CDR2 SVGIG (reference sequence). The CDR3 DNA reads as TGTGCCTGGAGTCCCAATAGCGGGCGGAATGAGCAGTTCTTC. It is translated as CAWSPNSGRNEQFF.

J is TRBJ1-6 and V is TRBV7-9; D unclear. CDR3 length: 14 amino acids. Trimming removed 5 bases from V and 6 bases from J, with 11 bases in between. Germline CDR1 reads SEHNR; CDR2 reads FQNEAQ (reference sequence). This CDR3 reads CASSQDSSNSPLHF. Written as DNA, the CDR3 is TGTGCCAGCAGCCAAGATAGCTCTAATTCACCCCTCCACTTT. Looking up the rest from reference TRBV7-9 and TRBJ1-6 gives the full variable domain: DTGVSQNPRHKITKRGQNVTFRCDPISEHNRLYWYRQTLGQGPEFLTYFQNEAQLEKSRLLSDRFSAERPKGSFSTLEIQRTEQGDSAMYLCASSQDSSNSPLHFGNGTRLTVT.

The CDR3 nucleotides are TGTGCCAGCTCACCCCTAGGGTTTGGGGGGCCCCCGTTGCCCCAGCATTTT. Amino acid sequence: CASSPLGFGGPPLPQHF. This chain joins TRBV18 and TRBJ1-5, with a possible D match to TRBD1 (6 bases). Germline V CDR1 and CDR2: KGHSH, LQKENI. V lost 3 bases and J lost 9, with 24 bases in between. There are 17 residues in the CDR3. The entire variable domain, with the rest obtained from reference TRBV18 and TRBJ1-5, is as follows: NAGVMQNPRHLVRRRGQEARLRCSPMKGHSHVYWYRQLPEEGLKFMVYLQKENIIDESGMPKERFSAEFPKEGPSILRIQQVVRGDSAAYFCASSPLGFGGPPLPQHFGDGTRLSIL.

The CDR3 spells CASSTSGETQYF. The CDR3 coding sequence is TGTGCCAGCTCAACGAGTGGGGAGACCCAGTACTTC. The chain uses TRBV18 and TRBJ2-5, with D hard to call. CDR1 and CDR2 from the germline V gene are KGHSH and LQKENI. Trimming removed 5 bases from V and 5 bases from J, with 9 bases in between. CDR3 size: 12 residues.

On this clone: The germline gene is not matched at one end of the junction; a read error may be the cause. The V and J genes are TRBV7-7 and TRBJ2-3; no definite D call. CDR1 is SSHAT, CDR2 FNYEAQ, per germline (reference sequence). The CDR3 runs 13 residues. CDR3 residues: CASSLASTDTQYF. The CDR3 coding sequence is TGTGCTAGCAGCTTAGCCAGCACAGATACGCAGTATTTT.

The rearrangement uses TRBV2 and TRBJ2-5; D is unresolved. Germline CDR1 SNHLY, CDR2 FYNNEI. The V end was cut by 3 bases, the J end by 5 bases, with 4 bases between. This CDR3 is built from 11 residues. The CDR3 sequence: CASSDWETQYF. CDR3 coding DNA: TGTGCCAGCAGTGATTGGGAGACCCAGTACTTC.

CDR3 nucleotide sequence: TGCGCCAGCAGCCCACCCGGGGGTGTAGCTTTCTTT. Translation: CASSPPGGVAFF. The genes are TRBV4-1 and TRBJ1-1, with D possibly matching TRBD1 (5 bases). This CDR3 comprises 12 residues. Per germline, CDR1 MGHRA and CDR2 YSYEKL. Trimming took 4 bases from V and 10 from J, leaving 13 bases between them.

The rearrangement links TRBV27 to TRBJ1-5; D uncertain. With 5 bases removed from V and 11 bases from J, the gap between germline ends came to 13 bases. In germline, CDR1 is MNHEY, CDR2 SMNVEV (reference sequence). The CDR3 has 12 residues. CDR3 DNA sequence: TGTGCCAGCAGTCCCCAGGCGGGGACCCAGCATTTT. It encodes CASSPQAGTQHF.

This chain joins TRBV6-5 and TRBJ2-7, with 12 bases identical to TRBD2. The J segment lost 10 bases and the V segment lost 0 bases, leaving 10 bases of the junction unmatched. Germline values: CDR1 MNHEY, CDR2 SVGAGI. The CDR3 has 16 residues. The DNA for the CDR3 is TGTGCCAGCAGTTACTCGATCCCCGGACTAGCGGGGAAACAGTACTTC. It codes for CASSYSIPGLAGKQYF.